This T cell receptor beta chain is from a study of beta chain features in type 1 diabetes. At the level of the study: Patients and healthy donors were similar in age, gender and cell yields.

Only a few counts were recorded for this clone. The antigen is not known. Study-wide findings and caveats: Across all four CD4+ subsets, people with type 1 diabetes showed modestly shorter TCRB CDR3s. In patients and controls equally, PCR might favor templates that are shorter.

The authors sorted CD4+ naive, central memory, regulatory and stem cell-like memory cells via CD45RO/CCR7/CD25/CD127/CD95/CD27. Isolated RNA was reverse transcribed in full, so expressed TCRB transcripts were sequenced. The assay was immunoSEQ multiplex PCR, and TCRdb's table has in-frame clones only and misses some. The data contain 600,000 to 750,000 clones, 9.5% to 15% of them singletons. Trimming removed 2 bases from V and 3 bases from J, with 14 bases in between. CDR1 and CDR2 (germline): MNHEY, SMNVEV (reference sequence). The CDR3 has 15 amino acids. This receptor was obtained from a man aged 25-45 years with type 1 diabetes. The chain uses TRBV27 and TRBJ2-7, with a tentative D call TRBD1 (5 bases). The sequenced material came from naive CD4+ T cells from blood. The CDR3 sequence is CASSLQGSSHYEQYF. DNA for the CDR3: TGTGCCAGCAGTTTACAGGGCAGTTCTCACTACGAGCAGTACTTC.